Following are 21 T cell receptor beta chains from one sample sequenced in a study of blood T cell repertoires in COVID-19. Only in-frame clones appear in the TCRdb table, and some are missing; sequencing was by immunoSEQ multiplex PCR. The data hold fewer than 200,000 clones, with 84% observed a single time. The sample taken for sequencing was peripheral blood. Receptor source: a man between 40 and 49 years old who had recovered from COVID-19.

The rearrangement uses TRBV5-1 and TRBJ2-1, with a weak D call TRBD2 (6 bases). This CDR3 is built from 14 residues. Trimming stripped 4 bases from V and 6 bases from J, with 14 bases between. CDR1 and CDR2 from the germline V gene are SGHRS and YFSETQ. DNA of the CDR3: TGCGCCAGCAGCGCCGGGGGACGAATCAATGAGCAGTTCTTC. Protein sequence: CASSAGGRINEQFF.

The genes are TRBV10-3 and TRBJ2-3; the D gene is possibly TRBD1 (5 bases). Germline CDR1 ENHRY, CDR2 SYGVKD. This CDR3 contains 13 residues. Trimming stripped 2 bases from V and 4 bases from J, with 7 bases between. The CDR3 DNA reads as TGTGCCATCAGTGAGCAAGGGGCAGATACGCAGTATTTT. This gives the protein CAISEQGADTQYF.

V and J are TRBV19 and TRBJ2-3, with D perhaps matching TRBD2 (6 bases). Trimming removed 3 bases from V and 3 bases from J, with 10 bases in between. This CDR3 has 14 amino acids. CDR1 is LNHDA and CDR2 is SQIVND in the germline V gene (reference sequence). The CDR3 is CASSMGGLTDTQYF. CDR3 DNA: TGTGCCAGTAGTATGGGGGGTTTAACAGATACGCAGTATTTT.

This sequence joins TRBV30 and TRBJ1-4, with no clear D. Germline V gene sequence: CDR1 GTSNPN, CDR2 SVGIG (reference sequence). The CDR3 runs to 14 residues. Deletions cut 0 bases from V and 3 bases from J, with 8 bases between. Here the CDR3 reads CAWSVKRANEKLFF. CDR3 nucleotides: TGTGCCTGGAGTGTAAAGCGGGCTAATGAAAAACTGTTTTTT.

This clone is a singleton in its sample. The sample has other DNA sequences that encode this CDR3 too. The chain employs TRBV4-3 and TRBJ1-2, with a possible D match to TRBD1 (6 bases). Germline V gene sequence: CDR1 LGHNA, CDR2 YSLEER. CDR3 length: 12 residues. V lost 3 bases to trimming and J lost 6 bases, with 8 bases between them. The CDR3 sequence: CASSHSGDGYTF. DNA of the CDR3: TGCGCCAGCAGCCATTCAGGGGATGGCTACACCTTC.

This rearrangement joins TRBV9 to TRBJ2-2; 9 bases map to TRBD1. Trimming cost V 3 bases and J 9 bases; bases outside gene matches: 18. Germline V gene data show CDR1 as SGDLS and CDR2 as YYNGEE. The CDR3 totals 18 residues. CDR3 in DNA: TGTGCCAGCAGCGCTCACTTTGCCGGGACAGGGAGTAGCAGGGAGCTGTTTTTT. Translated, it gives CASSAHFAGTGSSRELFF.

The chain joins TRBV7-2 to TRBJ1-2; D gene unclear. V was clipped by 2 bases and J by 6 bases, with 10 bases between them. This CDR3 comprises 13 residues. Germline V gives CDR1 SGHTA, CDR2 FQGNSA. The chain's CDR3 is CASSLWQNDGYTF. The DNA of the CDR3 is TGTGCCAGCAGCTTATGGCAGAACGATGGCTACACCTTC.

In the case of this clone: Other DNA variants within this sample encode the same CDR3. The chain joins TRBV9 to TRBJ2-7; the match to TRBD2 covers 8 bases. V lost 0 bases, J lost 3 bases, and 2 bases stayed unmatched. There are 14 residues in the CDR3. The germline CDR1 and CDR2 sequences are SGDLS and YYNGEE. The CDR3 is CASSVASGSYEQYF. The CDR3 nucleotides are TGTGCCAGCAGCGTAGCAAGCGGGAGCTACGAGCAGTACTTC.

V gene TRBV2 combines with J gene TRBJ2-5; perhaps TRBD2 as D (6 bases). V was clipped by 6 bases and J by 2 bases, with 10 bases between them. Germline V gene lookup returns CDR1 SNHLY and CDR2 FYNNEI. The length of the CDR3 is 13 residues. CDR3 region: CASRTGTQETQYF. DNA for the CDR3: TGTGCCAGCAGGACGGGGACTCAAGAGACCCAGTACTTC.

This sequence joins TRBV28 and TRBJ2-7, with 7 bases fitting TRBD1. The germline gives CDR1 MDHEN, CDR2 SYDVKM. CDR3 length: 13 residues. The junction had 5 bases not matched to a gene; V was cut back by 7 bases and J by 2 bases. CDR3 nucleotides: TGTGCCAGCACAGGGGGTGGTCCCTACGAGCAGTACTTC. Amino acid sequence: CASTGGGPYEQYF. The whole variable domain, filled in from reference TRBV28 and TRBJ2-7, reads DVKVTQSSRYLVKRTGEKVFLECVQDMDHENMFWYRQDPGLGLRLIYFSYDVKMKEKGDIPEGYSVSREKKERFSLILESASTNQTSMYLCASTGGGPYEQYFGPGTRLTVT.

The J gene is TRBJ2-5, the V gene TRBV29-1; 8 bases align to TRBD1. The CDR3 has 15 amino acids. From germline, CDR1 is SQVTM and CDR2 ANQGSEA. V shed 6 bases and J 4 bases; nucleotides not matched to a gene: 13. In DNA form, the CDR3 reads TGCAGCGTCGAGCTGGGACAGGAAGAAACAGAGACCCAGTACTTC. Its translation is CSVELGQEETETQYF. Using reference TRBV29-1 and TRBJ2-5 for the parts outside the CDR3, the full variable domain is SAVISQKPSRDICQRGTSLTIQCQVDSQVTMMFWYRQQPGQSLTLIATANQGSEATYESGFVIDKFPISRPNLTFSTLTVSNMSPEDSSIYLCSVELGQEETETQYFGPGTRLLVL.

The table lists this clone with a few counts. The rearrangement links TRBV5-6 to TRBJ2-1, with 9 bases identical to TRBD2. Unmatched junction bases numbered 8, after V lost 3 bases and J lost 10 bases. CDR3 size: 14 residues. Per germline, CDR1 SGHDT and CDR2 YYEEEE. In DNA, the CDR3 is TGTGCCAGCAGCTCCATCCTAGCGGGGAACGAGCAGTTCTTC. The encoded protein is CASSSILAGNEQFF.

The J gene is TRBJ2-2, the V gene TRBV15, with TRBD1 matching 8 bases. The CDR3 contains 14 residues. Germline V gene sequence: CDR1 LNHNV, CDR2 YYDKDF (reference sequence). J lost 3 bases, V lost 5 bases, and 2 bases had no gene match. The CDR3 here is CATSPGQDTGELFF. In DNA form, the CDR3 reads TGTGCCACCAGCCCGGGACAGGACACCGGGGAGCTGTTTTTT. Filled out from reference TRBV15 and TRBJ2-2, the complete variable domain reads DAMVIQNPRYQVTQFGKPVTLSCSQTLNHNVMYWYQQKSSQAPKLLFHYYDKDFNNEADTPDNFQSRRPNTSFCFLDIRSPGLGDTAMYLCATSPGQDTGELFFGEGSRLTVL.

This chain links TRBV30 with TRBJ2-1; D gene uncertain. V lost 2 bases and J 10 bases, leaving 12 bases between the germline ends. This CDR3 has 12 amino acids. The V gene's germline CDR1 is GTSNPN and CDR2 SVGIG (reference sequence). This chain's CDR3 is CAWSSVTKEQFF. DNA for the CDR3: TGTGCCTGGAGTTCGGTTACCAAAGAGCAGTTCTTC.

Only one count was recorded for this clone. V and J are TRBV4-1 and TRBJ2-7; 7 nucleotides line up with TRBD2. J gave up 5 bases and V 5 bases, and 9 bases lay outside the gene matches. The germline V gene has CDR1 MGHRA and CDR2 YSYEKL. The CDR3 runs to 14 residues. The CDR3 nucleotides are TGCGCCAGCAGCTACAGCGGGATCCCCAACGAGCAGTACTTC. It specifies CASSYSGIPNEQYF.

The chain uses TRBV18 and TRBJ2-2; weak D call: TRBD1 (6 bases). Trimming shortened V by 10 bases and J by 6 bases, and 18 bases separated the two germline ends. The length of the CDR3 is 14 residues. Germline values: CDR1 KGHSH, CDR2 LQKENI. CDR3 sequence reads: CATTQGISPGELFF. In nucleotides, the CDR3 is TGTGCCACCACACAGGGAATCAGCCCCGGGGAGCTGTTTTTT.

The gene calls are TRBV12-5 and TRBJ1-6; 11 bases align to TRBD1. The CDR3 consists of 17 residues. The trim removed 7 bases at V and 10 bases at J, leaving 15 bases unmatched. CDR1 LGHNT and CDR2 FRNRAP come from the germline V gene. Here the CDR3 reads CASASGTGGGKSSPLHF. CDR3 in DNA: TGTGCTAGTGCCTCCGGGACAGGGGGTGGAAAGTCATCACCCCTCCACTTT. The full variable domain, with the rest looked up from reference TRBV12-5 and TRBJ1-6, is DARVTQTPRHKVTEMGQEVTMRCQPILGHNTVFWYRQTMMQGLELLAYFRNRAPLDDSGMPKDRFSAEMPDATLATLKIQPSEPRDSAVYFCASASGTGGGKSSPLHFGNGTRLTVT.

J is TRBJ2-2 and V is TRBV4-1, with 10 bases that match TRBD2. The CDR3 length is 17 residues. V dropped 0 bases and J dropped 8; count of bases not matched to a gene: 9. Germline V gene data show CDR1 as MGHRA and CDR2 as YSYEKL. CDR3 sequence: CASSQEKLAGSGGELFF. CDR3 coding DNA: TGCGCCAGCAGCCAAGAGAAACTAGCGGGGTCCGGGGGGGAGCTGTTTTTT.

The chain links TRBV18 to TRBJ2-1, with D possibly matching TRBD1 (6 bases). The CDR3 contains 14 residues. With 3 bases removed from V and 6 bases from J, the gap between germline ends came to 12 bases. The germline V gene has CDR1 KGHSH and CDR2 LQKENI. Here the CDR3 reads CASSPGQQLNEQFF. The CDR3 coding sequence is TGTGCCAGCTCACCCGGACAGCAGCTCAATGAGCAGTTCTTC.

J is TRBJ2-1 and V is TRBV7-9; a weak D match, TRBD1 (6 bases). Germline V CDR1 and CDR2: SEHNR, FQNEAQ (reference sequence). Trimming stripped 8 bases from V and 8 bases from J, with 13 bases between. This CDR3 is built from 12 residues. The CDR3 loop reads CASQNQGHEQFF. CDR3 in DNA: TGTGCCAGCCAAAACCAGGGGCATGAGCAGTTCTTC. Complete variable domain (other parts from reference TRBV7-9 and TRBJ2-1): DTGVSQNPRHKITKRGQNVTFRCDPISEHNRLYWYRQTLGQGPEFLTYFQNEAQLEKSRLLSDRFSAERPKGSFSTLEIQRTEQGDSAMYLCASQNQGHEQFFGPGTRLTVL.

As DNA, the CDR3 is TGCGCCAGCAGCCAAGATTACAGGGCCACTGAAGCTTTCTTT. It encodes CASSQDYRATEAFF. The chain is built from TRBV4-3 and TRBJ1-1; D might be TRBD1 (6 bases). V lost 0 bases to trimming and J lost 4 bases, with 9 bases between them. Germline V gene sequence: CDR1 LGHNA, CDR2 YSLEER. The CDR3 totals 14 residues.